This passage covers 30 T cell receptor beta chains from one sample sequenced in a study of PD-1 blockade in classical Hodgkin lymphoma. Every patient was affected by relapse after autologous stem cell transplantation, while exposure to brentuximab vedotin was not uniform. Measured with immunoSEQ multiplex PCR; TCRdb has only the in-frame clones, and not every one. The sample lists around 20,000 clones; approximately 90% were seen once. The source was peripheral blood mononuclear cells (PBMCs), collected before the second cycle of nivolumab. These TCRs come from a human donor with classical Hodgkin lymphoma.

The V and J genes are TRBV12-5 and TRBJ2-1; TRBD1 matches at 8 bases. V gave up 4 bases and J gave up 5 bases; unmatched junction bases: 7. The CDR3 covers 15 residues. Germline V CDR1 and CDR2: LGHNT, FRNRAP. CDR3 amino acids: CASGSGTGPNNEQFF. The CDR3 bases are TGTGCTAGTGGTTCTGGGACAGGTCCCAACAATGAGCAGTTCTTC.

This clone was recorded a few times. The V gene is TRBV6-6, the J gene TRBJ1-1; 7 positions match TRBD1. Per germline, CDR1 MNHNY and CDR2 SVGAGI (reference sequence). CDR3 size: 14 residues. After removal of 6 bases from V and 2 bases from J, the junction contained 6 bases not matched to a gene. This CDR3 is CASREGQHNTEAFF. In DNA, the CDR3 is TGTGCCAGCAGGGAGGGACAGCATAACACTGAAGCTTTCTTT.

The genes are TRBV2 and TRBJ2-7, with D unresolved. Germline V CDR1 and CDR2: SNHLY, FYNNEI. The CDR3 loop spans 11 amino acids. The V end lost 2 bases, the J end lost 3 bases, and 2 bases lay between the germline ends. CDR3 loop: CASSEYYEQYF. The CDR3 nucleotides are TGTGCCAGCAGTGAATACTACGAGCAGTACTTC.

Note on this clone: Distinct nucleotide sequences in the sample also encode this CDR3. The V gene is TRBV5-1, the J gene TRBJ1-4; weak D call: TRBD1 (5 bases). V was cut by 0 bases and J by 5 bases, with 8 bases left in between. From germline, CDR1 is SGHRS and CDR2 YFSETQ. CDR3 length: 14 residues. Here the CDR3 reads CASSLGGGNEKLFF. The CDR3, as DNA: TGCGCCAGCAGCTTGGGCGGGGGGAATGAAAAACTGTTTTTT. The full variable domain, in which reference TRBV5-1 and TRBJ1-4 provide the parts outside the CDR3, is KAGVTQTPRYLIKTRGQQVTLSCSPISGHRSVSWYQQTPGQGLQFLFEYFSETQRNKGNFPGRFSGRQFSNSRSEMNVSTLELGDSALYLCASSLGGGNEKLFFGSGTQLSVL.

The chain is built from TRBV7-9 and TRBJ2-5; 7 bases agree with TRBD2. The CDR3 totals 15 residues. Trimming took 0 bases from V and 1 from J; bases not matched to a gene: 2. The germline V gene has CDR1 SEHNR and CDR2 FQNEAQ (reference sequence). As DNA, the CDR3 is TGTGCCAGCAGCTTAGCGCGGGGGACCCAAGAGACCCAGTACTTC. It yields the protein CASSLARGTQETQYF.

The rearrangement links TRBV9 to TRBJ2-1, with 9 bases identical to TRBD2. CDR3 length: 15 amino acids. CDR1 and CDR2 from the germline V gene are SGDLS and YYNGEE. Trimming at V came to 4 bases and at J to 4 bases, leaving 6 bases not matched to a gene. The CDR3 protein is CASSLAGADYNEQFF. Here the CDR3 DNA reads TGTGCCAGCAGCTTAGCGGGGGCCGATTACAATGAGCAGTTCTTC.

This clone was counted once. The rearrangement links TRBV6-1 to TRBJ2-7, with 10 bases aligning to TRBD2. After removal of 8 bases from V and 5 bases from J, the junction contained 9 bases not matched to a gene. The CDR3 length is 14 residues. CDR1 and CDR2 (germline): MNHNS, SASEGT. CDR3 DNA: TGTGCCAGCGATGAGCGGGGGGGGCGCCACGAGCAGTACTTC. This sequence encodes CASDERGGRHEQYF.

CDR3 DNA: TGTGCCAGCAGTTACGGGACCCCCAATGAAAAACTGTTTTTT. Its protein is CASSYGTPNEKLFF. The chain joins TRBV6-5 to TRBJ1-4; D is possibly TRBD1 (5 bases). The CDR3 consists of 14 residues. Germline CDR1 reads MNHEY; CDR2 reads SVGAGI. V lost 2 bases, J lost 5 bases, and 9 bases lay in between.

This clone was seen only once. The chain carries TRBV10-3 and TRBJ2-6; 12 bases align to TRBD2. CDR3 length: 16 amino acids. Germline lookup yields CDR1 ENHRY and CDR2 SYGVKD. V shed 8 bases and J 1 base; nucleotides not matched to a gene: 3. DNA for the CDR3: TGTGCCATCGCTAGCGGGGGGGCTTCTGGGGCCAACGTCCTGACTTTC. Its translation is CAIASGGASGANVLTF.

The chain carries TRBV6-6 and TRBJ1-5, with 8 bases that match TRBD1. The V gene end was trimmed by 6 bases and the J gene end by 8 bases; junction bases not matched to a gene: 9. The CDR3 totals 14 residues. Germline assignment: CDR1 MNHNY and CDR2 SVGAGI (reference sequence). The CDR3 DNA reads TGTGCCAGCAGACAGGGACAGGTCAGCGAGCCCCAGCATTTT. This sequence encodes CASRQGQVSEPQHF.

The chain has TRBV19 and TRBJ1-2, with 9 bases fitting TRBD1. Germline V CDR1 and CDR2: LNHDA, SQIVND (reference sequence). The trim removed 5 bases at V and 8 bases at J, leaving 6 bases unmatched. This CDR3 is built from 13 residues. The CDR3 nucleotides read TGTGCCAGTAGTCCGACAGGGGGAGGAGGCTACACCTTC. It translates to CASSPTGGGGYTF.

The V call is TRBV7-9, the J call TRBJ2-7; 9 bases map to TRBD1. This CDR3 contains 15 residues. Germline V gene lookup returns CDR1 SEHNR and CDR2 FQNEAQ (reference sequence). With 4 bases clipped from V and 3 bases from J, the junction kept 7 bases outside the gene matches. CDR3 bases: TGTGCCAGCAGCTCACCCGGGACAGGGAGCTACGAGCAGTACTTC. Translation gives CASSSPGTGSYEQYF.

In this sample, this clone turned up once. The chain carries TRBV7-8 and TRBJ2-3; no definite D call. V shed 3 bases and J shed 6 bases, with 13 bases lying between them. The CDR3 totals 14 residues. In germline, CDR1 is SGHVS, CDR2 FQNEAQ. Written as DNA, the CDR3 is TGTGCCAGCAGCTTTACGCAATCTGGTGATACGCAGTATTTT. This translates into CASSFTQSGDTQYF.

The chain carries TRBV7-9 and TRBJ2-1; no definite D call. The germline CDR1 and CDR2 sequences are SEHNR and FQNEAQ (reference sequence). Trimming shortened V by 1 base and J by 7 bases, and 2 bases separated the two germline ends. The CDR3 loop spans 11 amino acids. CDR3 region: CASSLGNEQFF. The CDR3 DNA reads TGTGCCAGCAGCTTAGGAAATGAGCAGTTCTTC.

The rearrangement uses TRBV5-1 and TRBJ2-2; TRBD1 matches 8 bases. CDR1 SGHRS and CDR2 YFSETQ come from the germline V gene. The J segment lost 6 bases and the V segment lost 4 bases, leaving 8 bases of the junction unmatched. This CDR3 has 15 residues. The CDR3 DNA follows: TGCGCCAGCAGCGAAACCAGGGGGCGCGCCGGGGAGCTGTTTTTT. This translates into CASSETRGRAGELFF.

The CDR3 is CASSSGQGYSPLHF. The DNA for the CDR3 is TGTGCCAGCAGCTCCGGACAGGGATATTCACCCCTCCACTTT. The chain links TRBV7-9 to TRBJ1-6; 8 nucleotides agree with TRBD1. J gave up 8 bases and V 4 bases, and 4 bases lay outside the gene matches. This CDR3 is 14 amino acids long. Looked up from germline, CDR1 is SEHNR and CDR2 is FQNEAQ (reference sequence).

This clone was recorded a few times. The chain uses TRBV5-1 and TRBJ2-5; 8 bases agree with TRBD1. The germline V gene encodes CDR1 SGHRS and CDR2 YFSETQ. V shed 3 bases, J shed 2 bases, and the junction held 6 bases outside the gene matches. The CDR3 is 15 amino acids. CDR3 sequence reads: CASSSLGTGQETQYF. For the CDR3, the DNA is TGCGCCAGCAGCTCACTCGGGACAGGACAAGAGACCCAGTACTTC.

This chain connects TRBV5-4 to TRBJ2-1; 8 nucleotides match TRBD2. This CDR3 is 15 amino acids long. Looked up from germline, CDR1 is SGHNT and CDR2 is YYREEE (reference sequence). V shed 3 bases and J 5 bases; nucleotides not matched to a gene: 7. The CDR3 bases are TGTGCCAGCAGCTACCCGGGGGGGAACAACAATGAGCAGTTCTTC. This codes for CASSYPGGNNNEQFF.

The chain combines TRBV9 with TRBJ1-3, with D unclear. This CDR3 comprises 16 residues. V lost 4 bases to trimming and J lost 0 bases, with 14 bases between them. Germline V gene sequence: CDR1 SGDLS, CDR2 YYNGEE. CDR3 in DNA: TGTGCCAGCAGCCCTGACATCTCTTACTCTGGAAACACCATATATTTT. Its translation: CASSPDISYSGNTIYF.

The chain uses TRBV5-1 and TRBJ1-6, with D possibly being TRBD1 (6 bases). The CDR3 contains 14 residues. The V gene's germline CDR1 is SGHRS and CDR2 YFSETQ. V dropped 0 bases and J dropped 9 bases, with 10 bases sitting between them. DNA of the CDR3: TGCGCCAGCAGCTTGGCAGGGGAGACTTCACCCCTCCACTTT. Its translation: CASSLAGETSPLHF. Filled out from reference TRBV5-1 and TRBJ1-6, the complete variable domain reads KAGVTQTPRYLIKTRGQQVTLSCSPISGHRSVSWYQQTPGQGLQFLFEYFSETQRNKGNFPGRFSGRQFSNSRSEMNVSTLELGDSALYLCASSLAGETSPLHFGNGTRLTVT.

V usage is TRBV7-8 and J usage is TRBJ2-1; tentative D call: TRBD2 (6 bases). Germline V gene lookup returns CDR1 SGHVS and CDR2 FQNEAQ. V dropped 3 bases and J dropped 7 bases, with 13 bases sitting between them. This CDR3 spans 14 amino acids. CDR3 sequence (DNA): TGTGCCAGCAGCTTTTCCGGAAGCGGGAATGAGCAGTTCTTC. Protein: CASSFSGSGNEQFF.

For the CDR3, the DNA is TGTGCCAGCAGCTTAGAACAGGGCGCGGAGACCCAGTACTTC. Translation gives CASSLEQGAETQYF. The chain employs TRBV7-9 and TRBJ2-5, with D maybe TRBD1 (6 bases). CDR1 and CDR2 from the germline V gene are SEHNR and FQNEAQ (reference sequence). V gave up 1 base and J gave up 5 bases, with 11 bases separating them. The CDR3 is 14 residues long.

This sequence joins TRBV6-5 and TRBJ1-2; tentatively, D is TRBD1 (5 bases). The germline V gene has CDR1 MNHEY and CDR2 SVGAGI. V was clipped by 6 bases and J by 0 bases, with 14 bases between them. The CDR3 is 15 residues long. CDR3 DNA sequence: TGTGCCAGCAGGGACGGGACTCCTACTAACTATGGCTACACCTTC. It encodes CASRDGTPTNYGYTF.

The rearrangement links TRBV5-1 to TRBJ2-1; D is unresolved. Per germline, CDR1 SGHRS and CDR2 YFSETQ. This CDR3 is built from 12 residues. Trimming removed 1 base from V and 10 bases from J, with 9 bases in between. This CDR3 reads CASSLSNGEQFF. Here the CDR3 DNA reads TGCGCCAGCAGCTTGTCTAACGGGGAGCAGTTCTTC.

The chain combines TRBV11-2 with TRBJ2-4, with TRBD2 matching over 9 bases. The germline V gene encodes CDR1 SGHAT and CDR2 FQNNGV. The V and J ends lost 6 bases and 8 bases, in that order; junction bases with no gene match: 5. This CDR3 is 13 amino acids long. Here the CDR3 reads CASRIAGADIQYF. Here the CDR3 DNA reads TGTGCCAGCAGAATAGCGGGGGCGGACATTCAGTACTTC.

V usage is TRBV5-1 and J usage is TRBJ2-1; D perhaps matches TRBD1 (5 bases). The CDR3 length is 13 residues. CDR1 is SGHRS and CDR2 is YFSETQ in the germline V gene. The V gene lost 7 bases and the J gene lost 7 bases, with 15 bases spanning the gap. The CDR3 spells CASGQGIMNEQFF. The DNA of the CDR3 is TGCGCCAGCGGGCAGGGAATAATGAATGAGCAGTTCTTC.

This chain uses TRBV4-1 with TRBJ2-5, with 9 bases matching TRBD2. Per the germline V gene, CDR1 is MGHRA and CDR2 is YSYEKL. V lost 4 bases and J lost 5; bases outside the gene matches: 23. The CDR3 length is 20 residues. This chain's CDR3 is CASSRNLAGASDYFSETQYF. DNA of the CDR3: TGCGCCAGCAGCCGAAACTTAGCGGGGGCGTCTGACTACTTTTCGGAGACCCAGTACTTC.

The V gene is TRBV5-1, the J gene TRBJ1-2, with no clear D. The CDR3 contains 14 residues. The germline CDR1 and CDR2 sequences are SGHRS and YFSETQ. V was shortened by 0 bases and J by 8 bases, with 14 bases between the two germline ends. The CDR3 reads CASSLGLDLYGYTF. The CDR3 region has the DNA TGCGCCAGCAGCTTGGGTCTCGATCTCTACGGCTACACCTTC.

The chain is built from TRBV5-5 and TRBJ2-6; D unresolved. The V end was cut by 1 base, the J end by 0 bases, with 11 bases between. The CDR3 is made up of 17 amino acids. Per the germline V gene, CDR1 is SGHKS and CDR2 is YYEKEE (reference sequence). Written as DNA, the CDR3 is TGTGCCAGCAGCTTGTCTATCACCAGCTCTGGGGCCAACGTCCTGACTTTC. Amino acid sequence: CASSLSITSSGANVLTF.

With regard to this clone: Different DNA sequences within this sample yield the same CDR3. The gene calls are TRBV5-1 and TRBJ1-1; 7 nucleotides line up with TRBD1. This CDR3 has 14 amino acids. Germline V CDR1 and CDR2: SGHRS, YFSETQ. After removal of 3 bases from V and 1 base from J, the junction contained 3 bases not matched to a gene. CDR3 protein: CASSSTGANTEAFF. Here the CDR3 DNA reads TGCGCCAGCAGCTCCACAGGGGCGAACACTGAAGCTTTCTTT.